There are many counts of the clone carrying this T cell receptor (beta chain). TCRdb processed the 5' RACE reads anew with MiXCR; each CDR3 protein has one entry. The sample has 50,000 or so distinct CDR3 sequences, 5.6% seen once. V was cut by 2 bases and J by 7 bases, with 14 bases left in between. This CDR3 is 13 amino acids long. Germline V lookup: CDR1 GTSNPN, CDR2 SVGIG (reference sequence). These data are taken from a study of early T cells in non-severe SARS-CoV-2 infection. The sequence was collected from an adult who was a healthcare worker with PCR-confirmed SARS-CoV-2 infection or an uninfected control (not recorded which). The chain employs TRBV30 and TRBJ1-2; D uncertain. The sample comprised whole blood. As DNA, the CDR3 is TGTGCCTGGAGTTCCCCTCTCTTAGGTGGCTACACCTTC. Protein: CAWSSPLLGGYTF.